This T cell receptor beta chain was sequenced during a study of blood T cell repertoires in COVID-19. Overall study context: Sites across the United States, Italy and Spain contributed samples from acute and convalescent COVID-19.

Germline loops: CDR1 MDHEN, CDR2 SYDVKM. The CDR3 loop spans 14 amino acids. The V segment lost 8 bases and the J segment 4 bases; nucleotides outside the gene matches: 9. Produced via immunoSEQ multiplex PCR; TCRdb's table is partial and in-frame only. There are about 180,000 clones in the sample; about 86% occur only once, and about 9.7% lies in the top ten. The rearrangement joins TRBV28 to TRBJ1-2; 8 bases fit TRBD1. Sequences were obtained from peripheral blood. This clonotype was sampled from a man over 45 with active or convalescent COVID-19. CDR3 amino acids: CASSISQGAYGYTF. The CDR3 coding sequence is TGTGCCAGCTCGATCTCCCAGGGGGCCTATGGCTACACCTTC.